These T cell receptor beta chains were read from a single sample in a study of blood T cell repertoires in COVID-19. Only in-frame clones appear in the TCRdb table, and some are missing; sequencing was by immunoSEQ multiplex PCR. Of about 430,000 clones detected, 85% to 90% appear once; the ten largest clones hold 0.95% to 1.3%. The sample consisted of PBMCs or T cells enriched from blood (not recorded which). Source of these receptors: a young man who had recovered from COVID-19. CDR3s include the opening cysteine and the closing phenylalanine or tryptophan. The D gene is left open where the match is weak. The size entry is marked missing in some rows and otherwise reads once, few, many or a size class.

j_call clone_size v_call d_call cdr3_nt cdr3_aa
TRBJ2-1 NA TRBV27 TRBD2 TGTGCCAGCAGTCACCTCGGGACTAGCGGGAGTACTGAGCAGTTCTTC CASSHLGTSGSTEQFF
TRBJ1-2 NA TRBV5-1 TRBD1 TGCGCCAGCAGCCCGGCAGAGGGGGCTGGCTACACCTTC CASSPAEGAGYTF
TRBJ1-1 NA TRBV5-4 TRBD1 TGTGCCAGCAGCGCAGAACAGGGGGCCAACACTGAAGCTTTCTTT CASSAEQGANTEAFF
TRBJ2-3 NA TRBV27 NA TGTGCCAGCAGTCCAAGGCCTGAGGGGGCAGATACGCAGTATTTT CASSPRPEGADTQYF
TRBJ1-4 NA TRBV9 NA TGTGCCAGCAACAGGCCGAATGAAAAACTGTTTTTT CASNRPNEKLFF
TRBJ1-1 NA TRBV12-3/TRBV12-4 NA TGTGCCAGCAGGGCACCAAACACTGAAGCTTTCTTT CASRAPNTEAFF
TRBJ2-7 NA TRBV7-8 NA TGTGCCAGCAGCTTAGCAGAGTGGGAGCAGTACTTC CASSLAEWEQYF
TRBJ2-5 NA TRBV25-1 NA TGTGCCAGCAGTGCCGGTTATGTCAGGGGCCCCCAAGAGACCCAGTACTTC CASSAGYVRGPQETQYF
TRBJ2-3 few TRBV27 TRBD2 TGTGCCAGCAGTTTATCGATACTAGCGGGAAGAGATACGCAGTATTTT CASSLSILAGRDTQYF
TRBJ2-1 many TRBV28 TRBD2 TGTGCCAGCAGCCGTGCTAGCGGGAGACAGGCTGAGCAGTTCTTC CASSRASGRQAEQFF
TRBJ2-5 NA TRBV6-5 NA TGTGCCAGCAGCCAGGTTGGGACCCAGTACTTC CASSQVGTQYF
TRBJ1-6 once TRBV2 TRBD1 TGTGCCAGCATCCCAGACAGGGGGCATAATTCACCCCTCCACTTT CASIPDRGHNSPLHF
TRBJ2-3 NA TRBV10-3 NA TGTGCCATCAGCACTAGCAGTAGCACAGATACGCAGTATTTT CAISTSSSTDTQYF
TRBJ1-2 NA TRBV19 NA TGTGCCAGTAGACCCTCAGGACAGCAAAACTATGGCTACACCTTC CASRPSGQQNYGYTF
TRBJ2-7 NA TRBV7-2 TRBD1 TGTGCCAGCAGCTTGGACAGGAACTACGAGCAGTACTTC CASSLDRNYEQYF
TRBJ1-4 NA TRBV4-1 NA TGCGCCAGCAGCCAGTACGACACCTCTAATGAAAAACTGTTTTTT CASSQYDTSNEKLFF
TRBJ2-3 NA TRBV11-2 NA TGTGCCAGCAGCGCACTACAGGGAGTCGGACATACGCAGTATTTT CASSALQGVGHTQYF
TRBJ2-7 NA TRBV28 TRBD1 TGTGCCAGCAGTATAACTGAGGGACAGGGGGCCTACGAGCAGTACTTC CASSITEGQGAYEQYF
TRBJ1-5 once TRBV19 NA TGTGCCAGTTTAGGACAGACTTATAGCAATCAGCCCCAGCATTTT CASLGQTYSNQPQHF
TRBJ2-5 NA TRBV3-1/TRBV3-2 NA TGTGCCAGCAGCCAAGACAGCGGACAAGAGACCCAGTACTTC CASSQDSGQETQYF
TRBJ1-1 NA TRBV6-4 NA TGTGCCAGCAGTGCAGGGGCCGTCAAAGGTTCGGAAGCTTTCTTT CASSAGAVKGSEAFF
TRBJ2-7 NA TRBV11-2 TRBD2 TGTGCCAGCAGCTCGACTAGCGGACTCTACGAGCAGTACTTC CASSSTSGLYEQYF
TRBJ2-7 NA TRBV5-5 TRBD2 TGTGCCAGCAGCTTGGTTCTAGCGGGAGACTACGAGCAGTACTTC CASSLVLAGDYEQYF
TRBJ2-2 NA TRBV7-9 TRBD2 TGTGCCAGCAGCCCCTTCGCGGGAGAGAACACCGGGGAGCTGTTTTTT CASSPFAGENTGELFF
TRBJ2-1 NA TRBV7-6 NA TGTGCCAGCAGCCCCGGGGGCAATGAGCAGTTCTTC CASSPGGNEQFF
TRBJ1-2 NA TRBV2 TRBD1 TGTGCCAGCAGTGAGTTGGGACAGAGAGGATATGGCTACACCTTC CASSELGQRGYGYTF
TRBJ1-2 NA TRBV28 TRBD1 TGTGCCAGCAGTCTCCCGGGGACAGCTCGCACCTTC CASSLPGTARTF
TRBJ2-4 NA TRBV21-1 NA TGTGCCAGCAGCAAAGGAATCGGGACAGGGCAGTCAATTCAGTACTTC CASSKGIGTGQSIQYF
TRBJ2-1 NA TRBV7-2 TRBD2 TGTGCCAGCAGCTTCATTAGCGGGAGGACAAATGAGCAGTTCTTC CASSFISGRTNEQFF
TRBJ1-2 NA TRBV3-1/TRBV3-2 TRBD1 TGTGCCAGCAGCCACCTCAGTGAGGGGGCAATTGGCTACACCTTC CASSHLSEGAIGYTF
TRBJ2-3 NA TRBV7-2 TRBD2 TGTGCCAGCAGCTTTCGGACTAGCGGGGGACGCACAGATACGCAGTATTTT CASSFRTSGGRTDTQYF
TRBJ2-7 NA TRBV29-1 TRBD2 TGCAGCGCCGTACTAGCGTCCTCCTACGAGCAGTACTTC CSAVLASSYEQYF
TRBJ2-1 NA TRBV7-9 NA TGTGCCAGCAGCTCGACAGATTACAATGAGCAGTTCTTC CASSSTDYNEQFF
TRBJ2-3 NA TRBV5-1 TRBD2 TGCGCCAGCAGCTTTACTAGCGGGAGTCACTCTAGCACAGATACGCAGTATTTT CASSFTSGSHSSTDTQYF
TRBJ1-1 NA TRBV19 NA TGTGCCAGTAGTACGACAGAAAACACTGAAGCTTTCTTT CASSTTENTEAFF
TRBJ1-3 NA TRBV12-5 TRBD1 TGTGCTAGTGCTCTCATGACAGGGCGAGGAAACACCATATATTTT CASALMTGRGNTIYF
TRBJ2-7 NA TRBV12-3/TRBV12-4 TRBD2 TGTGCCAGCAGTCGGACTAGCGGGAACAAGCAGTACTTC CASSRTSGNKQYF
TRBJ1-2 NA TRBV3-1/TRBV3-2 TRBD1 TGTGCCAGCAGCCAAGAAGTAGGGACAGGCTATGGCTACACCTTC CASSQEVGTGYGYTF
TRBJ1-3 NA TRBV30 NA TGTGCCTGGACTATCTCTGGAAACACCATATATTTT CAWTISGNTIYF
TRBJ1-2 NA TRBV5-6 TRBD1 TGTGCCAGCAGCCCGGGACAGGGGCACTATGGCTACACCTTC CASSPGQGHYGYTF
TRBJ1-4 once TRBV24-1 NA TGTGCCACCAGCCGCGGGGGGGGGCACAATAATGAAAAACTGTTTTTT CATSRGGGHNNEKLFF
TRBJ2-2 NA TRBV30 TRBD2 TGTGCCTGGACCAAGCCAGCGGGAGGGCCATGGGCCGGGGAGCTGTTTTTT CAWTKPAGGPWAGELFF
TRBJ2-1 NA TRBV3-1/TRBV3-2 NA TGTGCCAGCAGCCATGACAGTGTTGAGCAGTTCTTC CASSHDSVEQFF
TRBJ1-2 few TRBV6-2/TRBV6-3 NA TGTGCCAGCAGTTACCGCGCGGCCTCTAACTATGGCTACACCTTC CASSYRAASNYGYTF
TRBJ1-1 NA TRBV19 TRBD1 TGTGCCTCCAACACCGGGACAGCATACACTGAAGCTTTCTTT CASNTGTAYTEAFF
TRBJ2-1 few TRBV19 TRBD1 TGTGCCAGTAGTATAGGCACCGGGACAGGGATCTACAATGAGCAGTTCTTC CASSIGTGTGIYNEQFF
TRBJ1-6 NA TRBV10-3 TRBD1 TGTGCCATCAGTGTAGGACAGGGCCAAAATTCACCCCTCCACTTT CAISVGQGQNSPLHF
TRBJ1-1 NA TRBV7-8 NA TGTGCCAGCAGACTAACGGGCGGGTTAGTCACTGAAGCTTTCTTT CASRLTGGLVTEAFF
TRBJ1-4 NA TRBV3-1/TRBV3-2 TRBD1 TGTGCCAGCAGCCAAACCGGGACAGGGCGGGAAAAACTGTTTTTT CASSQTGTGREKLFF
TRBJ1-6 NA TRBV3-1/TRBV3-2 TRBD1 TGTGCCAGCAGCCCCGGACAGGGGGATTCACCCCTCCACTTT CASSPGQGDSPLHF
TRBJ2-1 NA TRBV7-8 NA TGTGCCAGCAGCTTCGGGACTCCCTCCTACAATGAGCAGTTCTTC CASSFGTPSYNEQFF
TRBJ1-2 NA TRBV5-1 NA TGCGCCAGCAGCCCCGGGAGTAACTATGGCTACACCTTC CASSPGSNYGYTF
TRBJ2-1 once TRBV19 TRBD2 TGTGCCAGTAGTATGGAAGGGCTAGCGGGAGGGCCGGATGAGCAGTTCTTC CASSMEGLAGGPDEQFF
TRBJ2-5 NA TRBV7-2 TRBD1 TGTGCCAGCGGGGACAGGGCGGGAGAGACCCAGTACTTC CASGDRAGETQYF
TRBJ2-5 NA TRBV25-1 TRBD2 TGTGCCAGCAGTCCCGTAAGCGGGACCCAAGAGACCCAGTACTTC CASSPVSGTQETQYF
TRBJ2-6 NA TRBV19 NA TGTGCCAGTAGTAGTACGGGGGAGCCTGGGGCCAACGTCCTGACTTTC CASSSTGEPGANVLTF
TRBJ2-7 NA TRBV21-1 NA TGTGCCAGCAGCCCCAAGGGGGCGTATTCCTACGAGCAGTACTTC CASSPKGAYSYEQYF
TRBJ2-5 NA TRBV7-9 TRBD2 TGTGCCAGCAGCTTAGTCGGGCTAGCGGGAGATCGTTCCGAGACCCAGTACTTC CASSLVGLAGDRSETQYF